The clone carrying this T cell receptor beta chain was seen a few times. This sample was taken from a study of T-cell memory formation after mild COVID-19. Germline-derived CDR1 and CDR2 are LGHDT and YNNKEL (reference sequence). Trimming took off 1 base at V and 12 bases at J, with 10 bases between the two ends. CDR3 length: 12 amino acids. In TCRdb, the 5' RACE reads were re-called with MiXCR into one record per CDR3 protein. The sample holds about 290,000 distinct CDR3 sequences, approximately 16% seen once. The sequence was obtained from a man between 18 and 29 years old who had mild COVID-19 (a few samples of this study predate the infection). Cell type and time point are not known. The V gene is TRBV3-1, the J gene TRBJ2-1; D not certain. Sequences were obtained from PBMCs or a T cell subset sorted from them (not recorded which). In DNA form, the CDR3 reads TGTGCCAGCAGCCAAGTGGGGTTTTCGCAGTTCTTC. Protein: CASSQVGFSQFF.